One sample yielded the 21 T cell receptor beta chains listed below, sequenced in a study of blood T cells in healthy people across ages. Primed by a sample-barcoded 5' primer and a J-beta primer mix, a second PCR proceeded for about 6 to 11 cycles. Each CDR3 protein is one row after TCRdb ran MiXCR on the 5' RACE reads. The table records 910,000 or so distinct CDR3 sequences, just over 50% of them present only once. Specimen: blood. The receptors here all came from a woman aged 60-70 years in good health.

As regards this clonotype: A read error may produce the germline difference seen at one junction end. The chain recombines TRBV6-4 with TRBJ2-4; TRBD2 matches 7 bases. This CDR3 has 18 amino acids. Germline-derived CDR1 and CDR2 are MRHNA and SNTAGT. CDR3 bases: TGTGCCAGCAGTTTAGCGGGCCCGCGCCACATTTCCAAGAACATTCAGTACTTC. As protein: CASSLAGPRHISKNIQYF.

The V and J genes are TRBV20-1 and TRBJ1-2; D is undetermined. This CDR3 is built from 13 residues. The germline V gene has CDR1 DFQATT and CDR2 SNEGSKA (reference sequence). Between the trimmed V and J ends, which lost 2 bases and 1 base, there was a span of 8 bases. The CDR3 sequence: CSARTRHNYGYTF. CDR3 nucleotide sequence: TGCAGTGCTAGAACCCGGCATAACTATGGCTACACCTTC.

This chain connects TRBV4-1 to TRBJ2-3; D unclear. The germline CDR1 and CDR2 sequences are MGHRA and YSYEKL. Trimming removed 1 base at V and 2 bases at J, with 7 bases between. The CDR3 loop spans 14 amino acids. The CDR3 loop is CASSQAPHTDTQYF. The CDR3 DNA reads as TGCGCCAGCAGCCAAGCTCCACACACAGATACGCAGTATTTT.

This clonotype has a single count. The chain links TRBV7-2 to TRBJ2-1, with D perhaps matching TRBD1 or TRBD2 (5 bases each). The DNA end is a closer match to TRBJ2-7, so the J assignment may be wrong. Germline V gene lookup returns CDR1 SGHTA and CDR2 FQGNSA. This CDR3 spans 17 amino acids. CDR3 protein: CASSLNLWGSSYNEQYF. The CDR3 DNA reads as TGTGCCAGCAGCTTAAATCTTTGGGGGAGCTCCTACAATGAGCAGTACTTC.

The gene calls are TRBV6-4 and TRBJ2-3; 8 bases fit TRBD1. CDR1 is MRHNA and CDR2 is SNTAGT in the germline V gene. The CDR3 length is 14 residues. V lost 5 bases and J lost 6; bases outside the gene matches: 7. Written as DNA, the CDR3 is TGTGCCAGCAGTATTTCAGGGGGCAGGGATACGCAGTATTTT. Translated: CASSISGGRDTQYF.

The rearrangement links TRBV4-2 to TRBJ1-5; the D gene is possibly TRBD1 (6 bases). V was clipped by 0 bases and J by 5 bases, with 11 bases between them. The germline V gene has CDR1 LGHNA and CDR2 YNFKEQ. The CDR3 spans 15 residues. CDR3 bases: TGTGCCAGCAGCCAAGATCACGGGGGCCATCAGCCCCAGCATTTT. Protein: CASSQDHGGHQPQHF.

This sequence joins TRBV28 and TRBJ2-4; D is perhaps TRBD1 (5 bases). CDR1 is MDHEN and CDR2 is SYDVKM in the germline V gene. V shed 5 bases and J shed 13 bases, with 18 bases lying between them. This CDR3 has 13 amino acids. The CDR3 loop reads CASSPNTGKKQYF. The CDR3 DNA is TGTGCCAGCAGTCCAAACACAGGAAAAAAGCAGTACTTC.

This chain uses TRBV6-1 with TRBJ2-7, with a tentative D call TRBD1 (5 bases). Germline CDR1 and CDR2: MNHNS and SASEGT. This CDR3 has 10 residues. The V and J ends lost 7 bases and 8 bases respectively, with 9 bases between them. Written as DNA, the CDR3 is TGTGCCAGCAAGGACAACCAGCAGTACTTC. It specifies CASKDNQQYF.

The J gene is TRBJ1-2, the V gene TRBV4-3, with 7 bases identical to TRBD1. The ends lost 0 bases at V and 6 bases at J; junction bases unmatched: 16. Germline values: CDR1 LGHNA, CDR2 YSLEER. This CDR3 spans 18 amino acids. This CDR3 is CASSQDREETGTLNGYTF. The CDR3 nucleotides are TGCGCCAGCAGCCAAGATAGGGAGGAGACAGGGACCCTGAATGGCTACACCTTC.

A remark on this clonotype: Given a much more abundant clone one base away, this may be a read error. The V and J genes are TRBV7-9 and TRBJ2-7; D is ambiguous. V gave up 4 bases and J gave up 2 bases, with 15 bases separating them. Germline lookup yields CDR1 SEHNR and CDR2 FQNEAQ (reference sequence). The CDR3 is 15 residues long. Here the CDR3 reads CASSSFISVAYEQYF. The CDR3 coding sequence is TGTGCCAGCAGCTCCTTCATCTCAGTGGCCTACGAGCAGTACTTC.

Only one count was recorded for this clonotype. The chain recombines TRBV4-3 with TRBJ2-4; 15 bases are shared with TRBD2. The DNA end favors TRBJ2-7, so the J call may be wrong. Germline CDR1 LGHNA, CDR2 YSLEER. CDR3 length: 17 amino acids. CDR3 loop: CASGTRTSGRVDYEQYF. DNA for the CDR3: TGCGCCAGCGGCACCCGGACTAGCGGGAGGGTAGACTACGAGCAGTACTTC.

CDR3 protein: CSAIIAGGGDTQYF. For the CDR3, the DNA is TGCAGTGCTATAATAGCGGGGGGCGGTGATACGCAGTATTTT. The rearrangement links TRBV20-1 to TRBJ2-3; TRBD2 agrees at 10 bases. The ends lost 4 bases at V and 6 bases at J; junction bases unmatched: 7. The CDR3 spans 14 residues. Per germline, CDR1 DFQATT and CDR2 SNEGSKA (reference sequence).

The chain links TRBV29-1 to TRBJ2-4; 9 nucleotides line up with TRBD2. This CDR3 contains 15 residues. Germline CDR1 and CDR2: SQVTM and ANQGSEA. The CDR3 loop reads CGGGEGAVTKNIQYF. As DNA, the CDR3 is TGCGGCGGGGGGGAGGGGGCCGTGACCAAAAACATTCAGTACTTC. The variable domain in full, completed from reference TRBV29-1 and TRBJ2-4, reads SAVISQKPSRDICQRGTSLTIQCQVDSQVTMMFWYRQQPGQSLTLIATANQGSEATYESGFVIDKFPISRPNLTFSTLTVSNMSPEDSSIYLCGGGEGAVTKNIQYFGAGTRLSVL.

This chain uses TRBV28 with TRBJ2-3; no definite D call. Per germline, CDR1 MDHEN and CDR2 SYDVKM. Trimming pared 4 bases from V and 5 bases from J, leaving 13 bases between. CDR3 length: 14 amino acids. CDR3 nucleotides: TGTGCCAGCAGTTCCTCCTCCCCCGTAGATACGCAGTATTTT. It codes for CASSSSSPVDTQYF.

The CDR3: CSAHLAGGGEQYF. In DNA, the CDR3 is TGCAGTGCCCATCTAGCGGGAGGGGGTGAGCAGTACTTC. This sequence joins TRBV20-1 and TRBJ2-7, with TRBD2 matching 12 bases. J lost 7 bases, V lost 6 bases, and 7 bases had no gene match. This CDR3 is built from 13 residues. Germline-derived CDR1 and CDR2 are DFQATT and SNEGSKA (reference sequence).

The V and J genes are TRBV28 and TRBJ2-1, with 7 bases lining up with TRBD2. The CDR3 contains 19 residues. Germline V gives CDR1 MDHEN, CDR2 SYDVKM. V lost 5 bases, J lost 4 bases, and 20 bases stayed unmatched. The CDR3: CASSALPPFSGTTYNEQFF. In nucleotides, the CDR3 is TGTGCCAGCAGTGCTTTACCACCTTTTTCCGGGACTACTTACAATGAGCAGTTCTTC. The full variable domain, its missing parts supplied by reference TRBV28 and TRBJ2-1, is DVKVTQSSRYLVKRTGEKVFLECVQDMDHENMFWYRQDPGLGLRLIYFSYDVKMKEKGDIPEGYSVSREKKERFSLILESASTNQTSMYLCASSALPPFSGTTYNEQFFGPGTRLTVL.

The V call is TRBV7-2, the J call TRBJ2-1; perhaps D is TRBD1 or TRBD2 (5 bases each). With 5 bases removed from V and 9 bases from J, the gap between germline ends came to 17 bases. CDR3 length: 14 amino acids. The germline CDR1 and CDR2 sequences are SGHTA and FQGNSA. CDR3 loop: CASSQTGAGGEQFF. The CDR3 DNA reads as TGTGCCAGCAGCCAAACCGGGGCCGGCGGTGAGCAGTTCTTC.

The chain carries TRBV29-1 and TRBJ2-1, with 7 bases identical to TRBD1. This CDR3 spans 12 amino acids. The J segment lost 13 bases and the V segment lost 5 bases, leaving 11 bases of the junction unmatched. The germline V gene has CDR1 SQVTM and CDR2 ANQGSEA. As DNA, the CDR3 is TGCAGCGTTCGAGGGGGCCAAGAGACCCAGTTCTTC. This sequence encodes CSVRGGQETQFF.

The chain couples TRBV29-1 to TRBJ2-3; D unclear. Germline values: CDR1 SQVTM, CDR2 ANQGSEA. The CDR3 totals 12 residues. The ends were cut back, 8 bases at V and 9 bases at J, with 18 bases in the middle. The CDR3 region has the DNA TGCAGCATTTTCGATTCAAGCAGGACGCAGTATTTT. As protein: CSIFDSSRTQYF.

The gene calls are TRBV12-3 or TRBV12-4 and TRBJ2-1; 11 bases agree with TRBD2. J was trimmed by 8 bases and V by 6 bases; bases with no gene match: 9. This CDR3 is built from 15 residues. The CDR3 region is CASSPKGLADDEQFF. As DNA, the CDR3 is TGTGCCAGCAGCCCCAAGGGACTAGCGGATGATGAGCAGTTCTTC.

The genes are TRBV6-5 and TRBJ2-7; D possibly corresponds to TRBD1 (5 bases). CDR1 and CDR2 (germline): MNHEY, SVGAGI. V lost 0 bases, J lost 2 bases, and 14 bases lay in between. This CDR3 contains 16 residues. CDR3 bases: TGTGCCAGCAGTTACTCGGTGGGGCCCGAGACCTACGAGCAGTACTTC. This encodes CASSYSVGPETYEQYF.